This T cell receptor beta chain was found in a study of blood T cell repertoires in COVID-19. V shed 2 bases and J shed 1 base, with 9 bases lying between them. Germline CDR1 is LGHDT and CDR2 is YNNKEL (reference sequence). This CDR3 has 15 residues. Per the authors' pipeline: Researchers report that nucleated cell counts were estimated from reference gene primer amplification. Measured with immunoSEQ multiplex PCR; TCRdb has only the in-frame clones, and not every one. The DNA gave D and trimming, while V, J and clone size come from that table. The table lists 250,000 or so clones, just under 85% of them singletons.

The sequence was collected from a man older than 75 with acute or convalescent COVID-19. Sequenced material: peripheral blood. The chain has TRBV3-1 (or the pseudogene TRBV3-2) and TRBJ1-3; weak D call: TRBD1 (6 bases). For the CDR3, the DNA is TGTGCCAGCAGCCAATACAGGGTTTCTGGAAACACCATATATTTT. Its translation: CASSQYRVSGNTIYF.